This TCR beta chain was captured in a study of T-cell reconstitution after alpha-beta-depleted transplantation in children. A TCRbeta library incorporating unique molecular identifiers was prepared. TCRdb reprocessed the PCR reads via MiXCR and lists one record per CDR3 protein. The sample lists about a million distinct CDR3 sequences, about 29% occurring once. Points on this clonotype: Its antigen is not known.

V lost 1 base and J lost 2, with 12 bases in between. CDR1 is KGHSH and CDR2 is LQKENI in the germline V gene. This CDR3 is built from 16 residues. Study observations and caveats: Reported findings indicate that, about two months after transplant, alpha-beta T cells came from several hundred expanded clones, which were derived from non-depleted graft cells. After transplant, high TCRbeta diversity at day 60 in some patients arose from surviving recipient T cells and thymic progenitors. Counts and diversity of T cells one year after transplant came mostly from newly produced T cells.

The sequence was obtained from a boy in the first two years of life who had a stem cell transplant for SCID, so the T cells may come from the graft donor. V gene TRBV18 combines with J gene TRBJ2-1; D is perhaps TRBD1 (5 bases). The specimen comprised PBMCs, mostly from graft donor cells, sampled 360 days after TCRalphabeta/CD19-depleted stem cell transplant. CDR3 loop: CASSPLGQSPYNEQFF. The CDR3 bases are TGTGCCAGCTCACCACTGGGGCAAAGCCCCTACAATGAGCAGTTCTTC.